The rows below give T cell receptor beta chains drawn from one sample of a study of cytomegalovirus exposure and HLA in healthy donors. The protocol was immunoSEQ multiplex PCR, while the TCRdb copy is restricted to in-frame clones and leaves out a portion. The sample yields some 150,000 clones, 80% to 90% seen once. Input material: PBMCs. These receptors were obtained from a man in his late teens or twenties in good health and CMV-seropositive. CDR3s include the opening cysteine and the closing phenylalanine or tryptophan.

V gene	J gene	CDR3 protein
TRBV6-5	TRBJ1-1	CASSPGQFTEAFF
TRBV5-8	TRBJ1-1	CASSFAGTFNTEAFF
TRBV9	TRBJ2-3	CASSVGGRGTDTQYF
TRBV2	TRBJ2-5	CASSEVGGGAETQYF
TRBV9	TRBJ2-2	CASSARGVLGGNTGELFF
TRBV5-6	TRBJ1-2	CASSRDRNYGYTF
TRBV27	TRBJ2-7	CASSLIGSDYEQYF
TRBV10-3	TRBJ1-1	CAISDGDPRRGTEAFF
TRBV29-1	TRBJ1-2	CSVDRDDYGYTF
TRBV5-6	TRBJ2-3	CASSWQAENTDTQYF
TRBV19	TRBJ1-2	CASSINWGQTNYGYTF
TRBV7-9	TRBJ2-1	CASSLDSGGRYNEQFF
TRBV28	TRBJ1-2	CASDSQGDYGYTF
TRBV28	TRBJ1-1	CASSPPASMNTEAFF
TRBV27	TRBJ2-1	CASNRGSSYNEQFF
TRBV11-2	TRBJ2-1	CASSHPRLAGVNNEQFF
TRBV15	TRBJ2-3	CATSSRQTLTDTQYF
TRBV11-1	TRBJ1-3	CASTSRGSGNTIYF
TRBV30	TRBJ1-1	CAWSPGLGTEAFF
TRBV7-9	TRBJ1-6	CASSLDRDSPLHF
TRBV11-3	TRBJ2-5	CASSPDRGLKTQYF
TRBV4-1	TRBJ2-1	CASSHLAGINEQFF
TRBV18	TRBJ1-2	CASSLGQSDYGYTF
TRBV28	TRBJ1-2	CASSLYDGNYGYTF
TRBV2	TRBJ1-2	CASKTDRTF
TRBV19	TRBJ1-1	CASSQRAGKETEAFF
TRBV27	TRBJ2-1	CASSLRGDRGFGNEQFF
TRBV11-2	TRBJ2-7	CASSLAASETYEQYF
TRBV7-2	TRBJ1-2	CASSLVSDNYGYTF